One sample yielded the 31 T cell receptor beta chains listed below, sequenced in a study of T cells in Graves' hyperthyroidism and ophthalmopathy. Amplified TCR beta CDR3 regions derived from RNA transcripts. HTBI primers drove first-round RT-PCR of the TCR CDR3. TCRdb reprocessed the multiplex PCR reads via MiXCR and lists one record per CDR3 protein. Of 490,000 or so distinct CDR3 sequences in the sample, approximately 23% are singletons; the top ten hold about 53%. What was sequenced was blood. All receptors come from a woman between 65 and 79 years old with Graves' ophthalmopathy.

This clonotype was seen a few times. The CDR3 bases are TGCAGTGCTAGTCCCCGAGGACACCGCAATCAGCCCCAGCATTTT. It translates to CSASPRGHRNQPQHF. The V call is TRBV20-1, the J call TRBJ1-5, with a tentative D call TRBD1 (5 bases). CDR3 length: 15 amino acids. V was shortened by 3 bases and J by 2 bases, with 14 bases between the two germline ends. Germline V gene lookup returns CDR1 DFQATT and CDR2 SNEGSKA (reference sequence).

This clonotype was seen more than once but under ten times. The V gene is TRBV27, the J gene TRBJ1-2, with D maybe TRBD1 (6 bases). From germline, CDR1 is MNHEY and CDR2 SMNVEV (reference sequence). Trimming shortened V by 0 bases and J by 4 bases, and 12 bases separated the two germline ends. CDR3 size: 15 residues. As DNA, the CDR3 is TGTGCCAGCAGTTTATCGGCCAGGGGAACCTATGGCTACACCTTC. Protein product: CASSLSARGTYGYTF.

This clonotype was detected ten times or more. This rearrangement joins TRBV2 to TRBJ2-5; D remains ambiguous. V lost 7 bases, J lost 5 bases, and 17 bases lay in between. The CDR3 covers 14 residues. Germline V gene lookup returns CDR1 SNHLY and CDR2 FYNNEI. Here the CDR3 DNA reads TGTGCCAGCAACCACCCAGTGGACGGTGAGACCCAGTACTTC. Its translation: CASNHPVDGETQYF.

This clonotype was picked up many times. The V and J genes are TRBV10-3 and TRBJ2-7, with TRBD2 matching 13 bases. Unmatched junction bases numbered 10, after V lost 2 bases and J lost 9 bases. The length of the CDR3 is 16 residues. In germline, CDR1 is ENHRY, CDR2 SYGVKD. CDR3 coding DNA: TGTGCCATCAGTGAGCTCCCGACTAGCGGGAGGTTAGTGCAGTACTTC. Translating gives CAISELPTSGRLVQYF.

The chain employs TRBV20-1 and TRBJ2-4; D unclear. CDR1 and CDR2 from the germline V gene are DFQATT and SNEGSKA (reference sequence). V shed 6 bases and J shed 1 base, with 13 bases lying between them. This CDR3 has 14 residues. The CDR3 sequence: CSAVMQAAKNIQYF. In DNA, the CDR3 is TGCAGTGCCGTAATGCAAGCGGCCAAAAACATTCAGTACTTC.

In this sample, this clonotype turned up a few times. The chain joins TRBV20-1 to TRBJ2-1; 8 nucleotides align to TRBD2. The CDR3 has 16 amino acids. Germline values: CDR1 DFQATT, CDR2 SNEGSKA (reference sequence). After removal of 0 bases from V and 7 bases from J, the junction contained 11 bases not matched to a gene. The CDR3, as DNA: TGCAGTGCTAGAGATCGGAGCGGGAGAACGCTAAATGAGCAGTTCTTC. This sequence encodes CSARDRSGRTLNEQFF.

The table lists this clonotype with a few counts. J is TRBJ2-2 and V is TRBV6-1; D unclear. V was cut by 4 bases and J by 4 bases, with 10 bases left in between. CDR1 and CDR2 from the germline V gene are MNHNS and SASEGT. The CDR3 has 14 amino acids. The CDR3 loop reads CASSGKQTTGELFF. CDR3 bases: TGTGCCAGCAGTGGGAAACAGACCACCGGGGAGCTGTTTTTT.

This clonotype has a count of ten or more. The CDR3 DNA is TGTGCCAGCAGGTTGAGAGGGCCTGTTTATAATTCACCCCTCCACTTT. Its translation is CASRLRGPVYNSPLHF. The chain joins TRBV28 to TRBJ1-6; unclear D gene. The CDR3 spans 16 residues. Deletions cut 6 bases from V and 4 bases from J, with 16 bases between. Germline lookup yields CDR1 MDHEN and CDR2 SYDVKM.

In its sample, this clonotype was seen many times. This chain uses TRBV28 with TRBJ1-3; unclear D gene. The V and J ends lost 0 bases and 0 bases respectively, with 6 bases between them. The CDR3 is 15 residues long. Germline CDR1 is MDHEN and CDR2 is SYDVKM. The CDR3 region has the DNA TGTGCCAGCAGTTTATGGACGGGCTCTGGAAACACCATATATTTT. Translated, it gives CASSLWTGSGNTIYF.

The chain links TRBV10-1 to TRBJ1-1; D is possibly TRBD1 (6 bases). Germline V CDR1 and CDR2: WNHNN, SYGVQD (reference sequence). The V end lost 5 bases, the J end lost 5 bases, and 12 bases lay between the germline ends. The CDR3 covers 13 residues. CDR3 bases: TGCGCCAGCAGTCGGACAGCGGGGACTGAAGCTTTCTTT. The encoded protein is CASSRTAGTEAFF.

This clonotype was recorded at least ten times. This chain's CDR3 is CASSSWQGNSPLHF. DNA for the CDR3: TGTGCCAGCAGTTCATGGCAGGGGAATTCACCCCTCCACTTT. V usage is TRBV12-3 or TRBV12-4 and J usage is TRBJ1-6, with D possibly being TRBD1 (6 bases). Trimming took 4 bases from V and 7 from J, leaving 11 bases between them. This CDR3 is 14 amino acids long.

The V gene is TRBV12-3 or TRBV12-4, the J gene TRBJ1-2; D ambiguous. The ends were cut back, 2 bases at V and 6 bases at J, with 4 bases in the middle. CDR3 length: 11 residues. This chain's CDR3 is CASSLWDGYTF. Here the CDR3 DNA reads TGTGCCAGCAGTTTATGGGATGGCTACACCTTC.

Concerning this clonotype: A much larger clone is a single base away; this may be a read error. The genes are TRBV2 and TRBJ1-1; D gene uncertain. The CDR3 runs to 13 residues. The germline CDR1 and CDR2 sequences are SNHLY and FYNNEI. Trimming left V 1 base short and J 7 bases short, with 10 bases between. CDR3 nucleotides: TGTGCCAGCAGTGAAGTTCGTTTGGGTGAAGCTTTCTTT. Its translation: CASSEVRLGEAFF. Based on the CDR3 plus reference TRBV2 and TRBJ1-1, the full variable domain is EPEVTQTPSHQVTQMGQEVILRCVPISNHLYFYWYRQILGQKVEFLVSFYNNEISEKSEIFDDQFSVERPDGSNFTLKIRSTKLEDSAMYFCASSEVRLGEAFFGQGTRLTVV.

The gene calls are TRBV30 and TRBJ2-7, with no clear D. Trimming took off 3 bases at V and 3 bases at J, with 12 bases between the two ends. Germline V gene sequence: CDR1 GTSNPN, CDR2 SVGIG (reference sequence). This CDR3 is built from 13 residues. The DNA for the CDR3 is TGTGCCTGGAGGACCCTGGGGTACTACGAGCAGTACTTC. This sequence encodes CAWRTLGYYEQYF.

This clonotype has a handful of counts. CDR3 DNA: TGTGCCAGCAGTGAAGGGAGGACAGGGGGGAACGAGCAGTACTTC. Translating gives CASSEGRTGGNEQYF. The rearrangement joins TRBV6-1 to TRBJ2-7; 10 bases line up with TRBD1. Germline-derived CDR1 and CDR2 are MNHNS and SASEGT. This CDR3 has 15 residues. The ends lost 1 base at V and 5 bases at J; junction bases unmatched: 5.

For this clonotype: A single base separates this from a much larger clone, so it may be a read error. This chain connects TRBV12-3 or TRBV12-4 to TRBJ2-5; no definite D call. The CDR3 sequence is 12 residues long. The V end lost 3 bases, the J end lost 4 bases, and 6 bases lay between the germline ends. The CDR3 region has the DNA TGTGCCAGCAGTTTTATTTCAGAGACCCAGTACTTC. Amino acid sequence: CASSFISETQYF.

This clonotype was found a few times. The genes are TRBV6-1 and TRBJ1-1; D is possibly TRBD1 (5 bases). The germline gives CDR1 MNHNS, CDR2 SASEGT. V lost 5 bases and J lost 10, with 14 bases in between. The CDR3 spans 12 residues. Here the CDR3 reads CASSSDTPGAFF. In nucleotides, the CDR3 is TGTGCCAGCAGTTCGGACACTCCCGGAGCTTTCTTT.

CDR3 nucleotide sequence: TGTGCCAGCAGCTCCGACAGGGGAAACCATCAGCCCCAGCATTTT. It codes for CASSSDRGNHQPQHF. The chain recombines TRBV7-8 with TRBJ1-5; TRBD1 matches at 8 bases. Germline lookup yields CDR1 SGHVS and CDR2 FQNEAQ. This CDR3 has 15 residues. The V gene end was trimmed by 4 bases and the J gene end by 5 bases; junction bases not matched to a gene: 7.

The J gene is TRBJ2-1, the V gene TRBV18; D possibly corresponds to TRBD2 (7 bases). The CDR3 contains 12 residues. V lost 7 bases and J 8 bases, leaving 12 bases between the germline ends. CDR1 is KGHSH and CDR2 is LQKENI in the germline V gene. The chain's CDR3 is CASWGGTDEQFF. The CDR3 nucleotides are TGTGCCAGCTGGGGGGGCACGGATGAGCAGTTCTTC.

There are a few counts of this clonotype. The V call is TRBV6-1, the J call TRBJ2-7; a weak D match, TRBD2 (5 bases). V was clipped by 5 bases and J by 6 bases, with 14 bases between them. Germline V gives CDR1 MNHNS, CDR2 SASEGT. CDR3 length: 13 residues. As DNA, the CDR3 is TGTGCCAGCAGTAGAACGGGAAGGATCGAGCAGTACTTC. It is translated as CASSRTGRIEQYF.

This chain uses TRBV19 with TRBJ1-1, with D possibly being TRBD1 (5 bases). The CDR3 covers 14 residues. From germline, CDR1 is LNHDA and CDR2 SQIVND (reference sequence). V lost 1 base, J lost 2 bases, and 8 bases lay in between. The CDR3 bases are TGTGCCAGTAGTATAGCCCAGGGTAACACTGAAGCTTTCTTT. Amino acid sequence: CASSIAQGNTEAFF.

This chain links TRBV9 with TRBJ2-3; D not resolved. The CDR3 has 14 amino acids. V gave up 0 bases and J gave up 2 bases, with 7 bases separating them. CDR1 is SGDLS and CDR2 is YYNGEE in the germline V gene. The CDR3 nucleotides read TGTGCCAGCAGCGTAGGTGGCTTCACAGATACGCAGTATTTT. Amino acid sequence: CASSVGGFTDTQYF.

The J gene is TRBJ2-1, the V gene TRBV5-1; D is unresolved. There are 13 residues in the CDR3. The germline CDR1 and CDR2 sequences are SGHRS and YFSETQ. Trimming took 2 bases from V and 4 from J, leaving 7 bases between them. The CDR3 loop is CASSFLAYNEQFF. CDR3 sequence (DNA): TGCGCCAGCAGCTTCTTAGCATACAATGAGCAGTTCTTC.

The J gene is TRBJ2-1, the V gene TRBV5-4, with D perhaps matching TRBD1 (5 bases). CDR1 SGHNT and CDR2 YYREEE come from the germline V gene (reference sequence). Trimming pared 1 base from V and 6 bases from J, leaving 8 bases between. The CDR3 is 13 residues long. This CDR3 reads CASSLQGINEQFF. CDR3 DNA sequence: TGTGCCAGCAGCTTGCAGGGAATCAATGAGCAGTTCTTC.

The genes are TRBV5-4 and TRBJ2-1, with 8 positions matching TRBD2. The V gene's germline CDR1 is SGHNT and CDR2 YYREEE (reference sequence). This CDR3 spans 15 amino acids. V shed 2 bases, J shed 9 bases, and the junction held 10 bases outside the gene matches. The CDR3 nucleotides read TGTGCCAGCAGCTTTCCGACAGGCGGGGGGACTGAGCAGTTCTTC. It encodes CASSFPTGGGTEQFF.

J is TRBJ1-4 and V is TRBV11-2; 11 nucleotides line up with TRBD1. J gave up 8 bases and V 5 bases, and 7 bases lay outside the gene matches. The germline CDR1 and CDR2 sequences are SGHAT and FQNNGV. The CDR3 has 15 amino acids. CDR3 nucleotides: TGTGCCAGCAGCCCTGGACAGGGGGCAAGAGAAAAACTGTTTTTT. Its translation is CASSPGQGAREKLFF.

The chain has TRBV10-2 and TRBJ2-1; TRBD2 agrees at 8 bases. CDR3 length: 18 amino acids. The germline CDR1 and CDR2 sequences are WSHSY and SAAADI. J was trimmed by 3 bases and V by 1 base; bases with no gene match: 11. CDR3 loop: CASSELLGRAISYNEQFF. Written as DNA, the CDR3 is TGCGCCAGCAGTGAGTTGCTCGGGAGGGCCATAAGCTACAATGAGCAGTTCTTC.

This clonotype was found a few times. V usage is TRBV7-2 and J usage is TRBJ2-3; D remains ambiguous. Germline CDR1 reads SGHTA; CDR2 reads FQGNSA. V lost 3 bases and J lost 3, with 7 bases in between. There are 13 residues in the CDR3. This CDR3 is CASSLGETDTQYF. The CDR3 nucleotides are TGTGCCAGCAGCTTGGGTGAAACAGATACGCAGTATTTT.

This clonotype appeared a few times. Here the CDR3 reads CASSWDRGRTEAFF. For the CDR3, the DNA is TGTGCCAGCAGCTGGGACAGAGGGCGGACTGAAGCTTTCTTT. The gene calls are TRBV11-2 and TRBJ1-1; 7 bases are shared with TRBD1. Germline trimming cut 4 bases from V and 5 bases from J; bases unmatched to any gene: 7. Germline CDR1 and CDR2: SGHAT and FQNNGV. This CDR3 contains 14 residues.

The J gene is TRBJ2-7, the V gene TRBV10-2; a weak D match, TRBD2 (6 bases). Germline CDR1 reads WSHSY; CDR2 reads SAAADI. The V end was cut by 3 bases, the J end by 3 bases, with 15 bases between. The CDR3 runs to 15 residues. The CDR3 protein is CASSDVKRAVYEQYF. The CDR3, as DNA: TGCGCCAGCAGTGACGTTAAGCGGGCCGTCTACGAGCAGTACTTC.

Ten or more counts support this clonotype. The chain recombines TRBV7-9 with TRBJ1-1; possible D gene TRBD1, 5 bases. Between the trimmed V and J ends, which lost 5 bases and 5 bases, there was a span of 21 bases. The CDR3 has 16 amino acids. Germline values: CDR1 SEHNR, CDR2 FQNEAQ (reference sequence). The CDR3 region is CASSARGSREVTEAFF. In DNA, the CDR3 is TGTGCCAGCAGCGCCAGAGGGAGCAGGGAAGTGACTGAAGCTTTCTTT.